The clone carrying this TCR beta chain was detected only a few times. Antigen: not known. The source of the sample is a study of cytotoxic CD8 clonotypes in ibrutinib-treated CLL. The study, taken as a whole, reports: The public clonotypes identified were infrequent and showed contraction or stability on treatment.

CDR3 length equals 16 residues. V was pared by 3 bases and J by 4 bases, with 8 bases of the junction left unmatched. Germline assignment: CDR1 MNHEY and CDR2 SMNVEV (reference sequence). Extraction of approximately 2 micrograms of genomic DNA from cryopreserved PBMCs supplied material for TCR beta libraries. Profiling relied on immunoSEQ multiplex PCR, and the TCRdb table lists in-frame clones only, not all of them. The sample includes fewer than 400,000 clones, 60% to 80% of them seen just once. This sample comprised PBMCs, obtained after 36 months of ibrutinib treatment. V and J are TRBV27 and TRBJ2-2; 7 bases align to TRBD2. The origin of this receptor is a human donor with chronic lymphocytic leukemia. The CDR3 DNA follows: TGTGCCAGCAGTTTCGTGGGAGGGATGGGCACCGGGGAGCTGTTTTTT. It yields the protein CASSFVGGMGTGELFF.